This TCR beta chain emerged from a study of shared clonotypes between healthy human individuals. CDR1 and CDR2 (germline): SNHLY, FYNNEI. The ends were cut back, 7 bases at V and 3 bases at J, with 9 bases in the middle. The CDR3 has 12 residues. The protocol was immunoSEQ multiplex PCR, while the TCRdb copy is restricted to in-frame clones and leaves out a portion. The data hold about 600,000 clones, with around 77% observed a single time. This clonotype originated in a woman aged 40 to 55 in good health. Some clones in this sample may be carry-over from other donors' samples. Sequenced material: PBMCs. J is TRBJ2-5 and V is TRBV2; D remains unclear. CDR3 sequence (DNA): TGTGCCAGCAAGTGGGAAGAAGAGACCCAGTACTTC. Translated, it gives CASKWEEETQYF.